A selection of T cell receptor beta chains follows, all from one sample in a study of Graves' ophthalmopathy and Graves' hyperthyroidism. TCRdb recomputed calls from the multiplex PCR reads with MiXCR, one row per CDR3 protein. The sample shows almost 750,000 distinct CDR3 sequences, 40% of them seen only once. Source material: peripheral blood. These receptors were collected from an adult man with Graves' ophthalmopathy. Each CDR3 is given with its conserved first and last residue. D genes are given only for firm matches. Rows may omit the clone size; those that give it use once, few, many or a size class.

clone_size: -; j_call: TRBJ2-2; d_call: -; v_call: TRBV7-9; cdr3_aa: CASSPSGAGTGELFF; cdr3_nt: TGTGCCAGCAGCCCGTCGGGAGCTGGCACCGGGGAGCTGTTTTTT
clone_size: many; j_call: TRBJ1-4; d_call: -; v_call: TRBV7-2; cdr3_aa: CASSPEMAGEKLFF; cdr3_nt: TGTGCCAGCAGCCCCGAGATGGCGGGGGAAAAACTGTTTTTT
clone_size: -; j_call: TRBJ2-1; d_call: -; v_call: TRBV10-2; cdr3_aa: CASSGGIIGSYNEQFF; cdr3_nt: TGCGCCAGCAGTGGGGGTATTATTGGATCCTACAATGAGCAGTTCTTC
clone_size: few; j_call: TRBJ1-2; d_call: -; v_call: TRBV5-4; cdr3_aa: CASSPYGGLYGYTF; cdr3_nt: TGTGCCAGCAGCCCTTACGGAGGGCTCTATGGCTACACCTTC
clone_size: -; j_call: TRBJ1-1; d_call: -; v_call: TRBV7-9; cdr3_aa: CASSRPGIRAFF; cdr3_nt: TGTGCCAGCAGCCGCCCAGGGATTAGGGCTTTCTTT
clone_size: many; j_call: TRBJ2-5; d_call: -; v_call: TRBV7-3; cdr3_aa: CASSLTYQETQYF; cdr3_nt: TGTGCCAGCAGCTTAACCTACCAAGAGACCCAGTACTTC
clone_size: -; j_call: TRBJ1-1; d_call: -; v_call: TRBV10-3; cdr3_aa: CAMGGTAEAFF; cdr3_nt: TGTGCCATGGGGGGAACAGCTGAAGCTTTCTTT
clone_size: -; j_call: TRBJ1-5; d_call: TRBD1; v_call: TRBV7-8; cdr3_aa: CASSLAQDRGVSNQPQHF; cdr3_nt: TGTGCCAGCAGCTTAGCGCAGGACAGGGGGGTAAGCAATCAGCCCCAGCATTTT
clone_size: -; j_call: TRBJ1-1; d_call: -; v_call: TRBV29-1; cdr3_aa: CSEGTVPNTEAFF; cdr3_nt: TGCAGCGAGGGGACTGTCCCGAACACTGAAGCTTTCTTT
clone_size: -; j_call: TRBJ1-2; d_call: -; v_call: TRBV2; cdr3_aa: CASSPAEVHGYTF; cdr3_nt: TGTGCCAGCAGCCCCGCGGAAGTTCACGGCTACACCTTC
clone_size: few; j_call: TRBJ2-7; d_call: -; v_call: TRBV6-6; cdr3_aa: CASSYLQGIYEQYF; cdr3_nt: TGTGCCAGCAGTTACCTACAGGGAATCTACGAGCAGTACTTC
clone_size: many; j_call: TRBJ1-2; d_call: -; v_call: TRBV7-3; cdr3_aa: CASSLKGGTSNYGYTF; cdr3_nt: TGTGCCAGCAGCTTAAAGGGGGGCACAAGTAACTATGGCTACACCTTC
clone_size: few; j_call: TRBJ1-2; d_call: -; v_call: TRBV19; cdr3_aa: CASSIADGGDYGYTF; cdr3_nt: TGTGCCAGTAGTATAGCCGACGGAGGCGACTATGGCTACACCTTC
clone_size: few; j_call: TRBJ2-5; d_call: -; v_call: TRBV7-8; cdr3_aa: CASSLVFLGETQYF; cdr3_nt: TGTGCCAGCAGCTTAGTATTTCTAGGAGAGACCCAGTACTTC
clone_size: -; j_call: TRBJ1-6; d_call: -; v_call: TRBV6-2/TRBV6-3; cdr3_aa: CASSRIPGEDSPLHF; cdr3_nt: TGTGCCAGCAGCCGGATCCCAGGGGAGGATTCACCCCTCCACTTT
clone_size: few; j_call: TRBJ2-3; d_call: -; v_call: TRBV2; cdr3_aa: CASNGGAATDTQYF; cdr3_nt: TGTGCCAGCAATGGGGGCGCGGCGACAGATACGCAGTATTTT
clone_size: -; j_call: TRBJ2-5; d_call: TRBD2; v_call: TRBV29-1; cdr3_aa: CSVRTAGGETQYF; cdr3_nt: TGCAGCGTTCGGACAGCGGGAGGCGAGACCCAGTACTTC
clone_size: -; j_call: TRBJ2-2; d_call: -; v_call: TRBV4-3; cdr3_aa: CASSQGSWSGELFF; cdr3_nt: TGCGCCAGCAGCCAAGGGTCGTGGTCCGGGGAGCTGTTTTTT
clone_size: many; j_call: TRBJ2-2; d_call: TRBD1; v_call: TRBV2; cdr3_aa: CASSGDRGQDGELFF; cdr3_nt: TGTGCCAGCAGTGGGGACAGGGGGCAGGACGGGGAGCTGTTTTTT
clone_size: few; j_call: TRBJ2-7; d_call: -; v_call: TRBV5-5; cdr3_aa: CASSLVTGEAYEQYF; cdr3_nt: TGTGCCAGCAGCTTGGTTACAGGGGAGGCCTACGAGCAGTACTTC
clone_size: -; j_call: TRBJ2-7; d_call: TRBD1; v_call: TRBV7-6; cdr3_aa: CASSLAKGTGYEQYF; cdr3_nt: TGTGCCAGCAGCTTAGCGAAGGGGACAGGGTACGAGCAGTACTTC
clone_size: -; j_call: TRBJ2-2; d_call: -; v_call: TRBV19; cdr3_aa: CASSPRTATNTGELFF; cdr3_nt: TGTGCCAGTAGTCCACGGACAGCCACGAACACCGGGGAGCTGTTTTTT
clone_size: -; j_call: TRBJ1-1; d_call: -; v_call: TRBV10-2; cdr3_aa: CASSGTGLRAEAFF; cdr3_nt: TGCGCCAGCAGTGGAACAGGGCTCCGCGCTGAAGCTTTCTTT
clone_size: -; j_call: TRBJ1-5; d_call: TRBD1; v_call: TRBV7-2; cdr3_aa: CASSIGQGRNDQPQHF; cdr3_nt: TGTGCCAGCAGCATCGGACAGGGACGAAACGATCAGCCCCAGCATTTT
clone_size: -; j_call: TRBJ2-7; d_call: TRBD1; v_call: TRBV10-3; cdr3_aa: CASSHGTGGDEQYF; cdr3_nt: TGTGCCAGCAGCCATGGGACAGGGGGGGACGAGCAGTACTTC
clone_size: -; j_call: TRBJ2-5; d_call: -; v_call: TRBV20-1; cdr3_aa: CSANPYDGRETQYF; cdr3_nt: TGCAGTGCTAACCCGTATGACGGTAGAGAGACCCAGTACTTC
clone_size: -; j_call: TRBJ1-1; d_call: -; v_call: TRBV7-2; cdr3_aa: CASSERRGTSEAFF; cdr3_nt: TGTGCCAGCAGTGAAAGGAGGGGTACCTCTGAAGCTTTCTTT
clone_size: -; j_call: TRBJ2-1; d_call: -; v_call: TRBV7-3; cdr3_aa: CASSLRGSEQFF; cdr3_nt: TGTGCCAGCAGCTTACGGGGATCTGAGCAGTTCTTC
clone_size: many; j_call: TRBJ2-5; d_call: TRBD2; v_call: TRBV7-2; cdr3_aa: CASSLGGRGGRVMETQYF; cdr3_nt: TGTGCCAGCAGCTTGGGGGGACGCGGAGGGAGGGTGATGGAGACCCAGTACTTC
clone_size: many; j_call: TRBJ2-5; d_call: TRBD1; v_call: TRBV29-1; cdr3_aa: CSGRDRGQTQYF; cdr3_nt: TGCAGCGGCCGGGACAGGGGACAGACCCAGTACTTC
clone_size: many; j_call: TRBJ2-5; d_call: TRBD1; v_call: TRBV7-9; cdr3_aa: CASSTTQGARETQYF; cdr3_nt: TGTGCCAGCAGCACGACGCAGGGGGCGCGAGAGACCCAGTACTTC
clone_size: many; j_call: TRBJ2-2; d_call: -; v_call: TRBV7-3; cdr3_aa: CASSLRPNTGELFF; cdr3_nt: TGTGCCAGCAGCTTAAGACCCAACACCGGGGAGCTGTTTTTT
clone_size: many; j_call: TRBJ2-7; d_call: -; v_call: TRBV29-1; cdr3_aa: CSVGLGYEQYF; cdr3_nt: TGCAGCGTTGGACTAGGGTACGAGCAGTACTTC
clone_size: once; j_call: TRBJ1-1; d_call: TRBD1; v_call: TRBV10-3; cdr3_aa: CASLDRVNTEAFF; cdr3_nt: TGTGCCAGCCTAGACAGGGTGAACACTGAAGCTTTCTTT
clone_size: -; j_call: TRBJ1-2; d_call: TRBD1; v_call: TRBV9; cdr3_aa: CASSAGTGDYYGYTF; cdr3_nt: TGTGCCAGCAGCGCCGGGACAGGGGATTACTATGGCTACACCTTC
clone_size: many; j_call: TRBJ2-5; d_call: TRBD2; v_call: TRBV29-1; cdr3_aa: CSVSVGGGKETQYF; cdr3_nt: TGCAGCGTTTCAGTTGGGGGGGGGAAAGAGACCCAGTACTTC
clone_size: -; j_call: TRBJ1-2; d_call: TRBD1; v_call: TRBV10-3; cdr3_aa: CANRQGYGYTF; cdr3_nt: TGTGCCAACCGACAGGGCTATGGCTACACCTTC
clone_size: -; j_call: TRBJ1-4; d_call: -; v_call: TRBV15; cdr3_aa: CATSRDLQTGETVF; cdr3_nt: TGTGCCACCAGCAGAGATCTTCAGACCGGGGAAACTGTTTTT
clone_size: -; j_call: TRBJ2-5; d_call: TRBD1; v_call: TRBV5-8; cdr3_aa: CASSQRQGGETQYF; cdr3_nt: TGTGCCAGCAGCCAACGACAGGGGGGAGAGACCCAGTACTTC
clone_size: -; j_call: TRBJ2-2; d_call: TRBD2; v_call: TRBV7-9; cdr3_aa: CASSFGRIGLAGTGGELFF; cdr3_nt: TGTGCCAGCAGCTTTGGGCGAATTGGACTAGCGGGAACGGGCGGGGAGCTGTTTTTT
clone_size: few; j_call: TRBJ2-7; d_call: -; v_call: TRBV6-6; cdr3_aa: CASSYRDGTYEQYF; cdr3_nt: TGTGCCAGCAGTTACCGGGACGGGACCTACGAGCAGTACTTC
clone_size: few; j_call: TRBJ1-1; d_call: -; v_call: TRBV28; cdr3_aa: CASSSGKAFF; cdr3_nt: TGTGCCAGCAGTTCCGGTAAAGCTTTCTTT
clone_size: -; j_call: TRBJ2-7; d_call: -; v_call: TRBV29-1; cdr3_aa: CSAGQTDGKYEQYF; cdr3_nt: TGCAGCGCCGGACAGACAGATGGAAAGTACGAGCAGTACTTC